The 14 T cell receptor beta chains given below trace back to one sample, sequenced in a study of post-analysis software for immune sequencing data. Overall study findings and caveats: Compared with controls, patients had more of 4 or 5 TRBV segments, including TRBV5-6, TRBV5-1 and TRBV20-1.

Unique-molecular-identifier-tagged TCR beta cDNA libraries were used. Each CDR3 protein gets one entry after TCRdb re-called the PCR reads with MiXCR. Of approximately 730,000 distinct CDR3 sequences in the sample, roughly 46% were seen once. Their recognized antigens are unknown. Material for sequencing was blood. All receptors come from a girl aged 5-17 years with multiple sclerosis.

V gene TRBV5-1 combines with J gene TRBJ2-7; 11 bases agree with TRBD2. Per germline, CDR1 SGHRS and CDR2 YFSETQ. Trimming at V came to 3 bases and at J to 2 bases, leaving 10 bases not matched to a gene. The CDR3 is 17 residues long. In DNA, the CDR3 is TGCGCCAGCAGCTCTACCGGGACTAGCGGTCCTCCCTACGAGCAGTACTTC. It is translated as CASSSTGTSGPPYEQYF.

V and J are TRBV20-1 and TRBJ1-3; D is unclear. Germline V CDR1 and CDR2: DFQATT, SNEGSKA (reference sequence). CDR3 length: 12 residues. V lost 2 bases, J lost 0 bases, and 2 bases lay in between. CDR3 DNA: TGCAGTGCTAGAAACTCTGGAAACACCATATATTTT. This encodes CSARNSGNTIYF.

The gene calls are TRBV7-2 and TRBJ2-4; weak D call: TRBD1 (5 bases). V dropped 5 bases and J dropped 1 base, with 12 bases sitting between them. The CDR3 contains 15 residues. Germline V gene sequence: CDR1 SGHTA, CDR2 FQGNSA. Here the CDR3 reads CASSGTGSAKNIQYF. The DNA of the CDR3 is TGTGCCAGCAGCGGCACAGGTTCCGCCAAAAACATTCAGTACTTC.

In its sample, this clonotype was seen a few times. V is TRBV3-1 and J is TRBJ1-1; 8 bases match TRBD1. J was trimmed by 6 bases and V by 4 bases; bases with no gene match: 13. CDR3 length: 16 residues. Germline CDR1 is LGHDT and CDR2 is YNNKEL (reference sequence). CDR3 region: CASSRGGNRGSAEAFF. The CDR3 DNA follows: TGTGCCAGCAGCCGAGGGGGGAACAGGGGGTCCGCTGAAGCTTTCTTT.

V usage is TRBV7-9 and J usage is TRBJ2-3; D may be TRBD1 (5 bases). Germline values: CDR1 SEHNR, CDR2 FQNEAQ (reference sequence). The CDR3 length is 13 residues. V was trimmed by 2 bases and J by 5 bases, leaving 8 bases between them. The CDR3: CASSLMQGDTQYF. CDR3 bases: TGTGCCAGCAGCTTAATGCAGGGAGATACGCAGTATTTT.

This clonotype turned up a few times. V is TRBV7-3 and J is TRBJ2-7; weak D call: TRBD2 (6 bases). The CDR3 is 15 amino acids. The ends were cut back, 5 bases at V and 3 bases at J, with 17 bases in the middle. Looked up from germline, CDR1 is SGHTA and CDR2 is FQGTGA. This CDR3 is CASSGRSPESYEQYF. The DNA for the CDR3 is TGTGCCAGCAGCGGGAGGTCCCCAGAAAGCTACGAGCAGTACTTC.

Here the CDR3 reads CASSPAVSRYEQYF. In DNA, the CDR3 is TGTGCCAGCAGCCCCGCAGTATCGAGATACGAGCAGTACTTC. This rearrangement joins TRBV12-3 or TRBV12-4 to TRBJ2-7; D not resolved. This CDR3 spans 14 amino acids. Between the trimmed V and J ends, which lost 6 bases and 4 bases, there was a span of 16 bases.

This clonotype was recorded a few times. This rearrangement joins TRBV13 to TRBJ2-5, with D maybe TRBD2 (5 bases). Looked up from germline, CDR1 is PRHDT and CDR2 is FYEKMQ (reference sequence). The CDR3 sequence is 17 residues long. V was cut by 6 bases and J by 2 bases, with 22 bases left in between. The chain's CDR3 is CASSHFAPGEGQETQYF. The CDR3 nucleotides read TGTGCCAGCAGTCATTTCGCCCCGGGCGAGGGTCAAGAGACCCAGTACTTC. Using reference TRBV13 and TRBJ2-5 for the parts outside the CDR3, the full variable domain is AAGVIQSPRHLIKEKRETATLKCYPIPRHDTVYWYQQGPGQDPQFLISFYEKMQSDKGSIPDRFSAQQFSDYHSELNMSSLELGDSALYFCASSHFAPGEGQETQYFGPGTRLLVL.

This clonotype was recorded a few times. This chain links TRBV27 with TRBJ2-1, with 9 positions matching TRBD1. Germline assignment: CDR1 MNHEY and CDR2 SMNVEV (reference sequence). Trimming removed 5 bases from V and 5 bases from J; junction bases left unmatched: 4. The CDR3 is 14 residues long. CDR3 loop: CASSGQGSHNEQFF. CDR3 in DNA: TGTGCCAGCAGTGGACAGGGGTCTCACAATGAGCAGTTCTTC.

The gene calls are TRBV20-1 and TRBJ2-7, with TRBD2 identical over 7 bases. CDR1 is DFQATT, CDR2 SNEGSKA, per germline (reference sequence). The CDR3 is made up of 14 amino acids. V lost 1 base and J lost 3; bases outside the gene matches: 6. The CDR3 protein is CSARGGTNIYEQYF. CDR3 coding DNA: TGCAGTGCTAGAGGGGGGACTAATATCTACGAGCAGTACTTC.

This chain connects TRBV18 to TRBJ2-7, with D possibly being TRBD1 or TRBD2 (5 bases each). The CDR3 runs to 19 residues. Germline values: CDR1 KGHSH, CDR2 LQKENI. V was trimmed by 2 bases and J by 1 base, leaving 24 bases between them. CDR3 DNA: TGTGCCAGCTCACCATACCCAGGGCGAAATTTGAGCGGATCCTACGAGCAGTACTTC. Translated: CASSPYPGRNLSGSYEQYF.

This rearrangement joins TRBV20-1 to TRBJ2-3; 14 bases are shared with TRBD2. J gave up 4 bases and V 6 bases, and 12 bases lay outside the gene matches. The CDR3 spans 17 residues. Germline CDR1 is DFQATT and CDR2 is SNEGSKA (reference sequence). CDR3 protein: CSARPGLAGDGADTQYF. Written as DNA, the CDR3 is TGCAGTGCCCGTCCGGGACTAGCGGGAGATGGCGCAGATACGCAGTATTTT.

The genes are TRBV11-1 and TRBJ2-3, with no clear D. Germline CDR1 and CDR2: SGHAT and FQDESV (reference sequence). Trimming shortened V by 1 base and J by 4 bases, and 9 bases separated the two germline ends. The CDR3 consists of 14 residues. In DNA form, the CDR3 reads TGTGCCAGCAGCTTAGGAATGGGCCCAGATACGCAGTATTTT. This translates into CASSLGMGPDTQYF.

CDR3 sequence reads: CASSPSQGAEETQYF. CDR3 nucleotides: TGTGCCAGCAGCCCGTCCCAGGGGGCGGAAGAGACCCAGTACTTC. The gene calls are TRBV5-4 and TRBJ2-5; 8 positions match TRBD1. CDR1 is SGHNT, CDR2 YYREEE, per germline (reference sequence). J gave up 3 bases and V 4 bases, and 8 bases lay outside the gene matches. The CDR3 length is 15 residues.